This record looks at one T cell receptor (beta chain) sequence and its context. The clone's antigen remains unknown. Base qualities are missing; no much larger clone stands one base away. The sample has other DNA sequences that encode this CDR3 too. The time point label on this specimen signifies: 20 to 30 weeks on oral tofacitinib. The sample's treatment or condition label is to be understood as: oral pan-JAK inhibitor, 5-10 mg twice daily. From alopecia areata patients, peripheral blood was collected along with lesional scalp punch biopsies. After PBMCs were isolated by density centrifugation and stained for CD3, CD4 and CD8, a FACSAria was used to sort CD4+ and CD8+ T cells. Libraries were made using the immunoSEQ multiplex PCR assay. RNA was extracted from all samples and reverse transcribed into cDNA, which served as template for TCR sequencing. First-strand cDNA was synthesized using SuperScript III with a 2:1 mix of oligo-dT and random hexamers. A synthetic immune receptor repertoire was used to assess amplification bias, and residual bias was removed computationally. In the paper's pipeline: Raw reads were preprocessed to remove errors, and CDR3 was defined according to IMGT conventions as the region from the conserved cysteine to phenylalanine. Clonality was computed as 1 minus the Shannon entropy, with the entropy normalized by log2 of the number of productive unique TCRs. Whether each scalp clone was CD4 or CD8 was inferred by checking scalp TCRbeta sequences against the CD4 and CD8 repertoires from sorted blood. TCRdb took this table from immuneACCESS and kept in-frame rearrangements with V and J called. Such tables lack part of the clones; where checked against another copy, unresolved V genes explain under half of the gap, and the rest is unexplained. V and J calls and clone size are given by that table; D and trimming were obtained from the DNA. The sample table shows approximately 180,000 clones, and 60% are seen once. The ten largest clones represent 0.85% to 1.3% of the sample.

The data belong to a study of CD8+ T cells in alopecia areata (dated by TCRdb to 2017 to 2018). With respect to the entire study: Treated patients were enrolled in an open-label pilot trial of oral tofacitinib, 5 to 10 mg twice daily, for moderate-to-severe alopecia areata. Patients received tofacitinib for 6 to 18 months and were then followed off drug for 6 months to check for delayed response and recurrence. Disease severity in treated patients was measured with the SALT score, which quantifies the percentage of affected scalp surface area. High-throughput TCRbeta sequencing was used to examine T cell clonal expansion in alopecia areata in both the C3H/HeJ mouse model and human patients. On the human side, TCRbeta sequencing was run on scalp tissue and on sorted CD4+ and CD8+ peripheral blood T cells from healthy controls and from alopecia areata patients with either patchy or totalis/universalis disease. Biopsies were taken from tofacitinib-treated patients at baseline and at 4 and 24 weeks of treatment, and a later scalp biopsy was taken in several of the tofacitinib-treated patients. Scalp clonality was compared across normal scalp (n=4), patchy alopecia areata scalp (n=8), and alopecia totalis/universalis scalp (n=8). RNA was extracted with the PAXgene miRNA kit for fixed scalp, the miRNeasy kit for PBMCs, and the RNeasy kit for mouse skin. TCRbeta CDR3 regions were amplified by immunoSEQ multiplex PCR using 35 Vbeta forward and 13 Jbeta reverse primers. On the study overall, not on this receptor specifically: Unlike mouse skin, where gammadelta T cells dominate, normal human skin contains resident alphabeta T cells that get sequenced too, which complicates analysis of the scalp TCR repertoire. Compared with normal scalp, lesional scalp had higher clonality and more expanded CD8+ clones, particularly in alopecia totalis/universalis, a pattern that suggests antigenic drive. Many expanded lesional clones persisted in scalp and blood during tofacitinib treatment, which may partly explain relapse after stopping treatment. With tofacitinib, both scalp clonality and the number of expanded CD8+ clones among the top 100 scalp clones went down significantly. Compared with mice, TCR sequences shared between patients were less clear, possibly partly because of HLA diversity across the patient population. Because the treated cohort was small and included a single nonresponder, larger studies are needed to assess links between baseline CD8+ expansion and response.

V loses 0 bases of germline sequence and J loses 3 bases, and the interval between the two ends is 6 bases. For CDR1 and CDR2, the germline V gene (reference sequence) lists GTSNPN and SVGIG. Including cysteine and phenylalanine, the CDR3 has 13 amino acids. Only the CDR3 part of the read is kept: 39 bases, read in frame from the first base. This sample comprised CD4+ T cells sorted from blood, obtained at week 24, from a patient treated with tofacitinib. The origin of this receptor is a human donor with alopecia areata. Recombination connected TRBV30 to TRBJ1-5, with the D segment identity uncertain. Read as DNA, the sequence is TGTGCCTGGAGTGTAGGCCTCAATCAGCCCCAGCATTTT. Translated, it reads CAWSVGLNQPQHF. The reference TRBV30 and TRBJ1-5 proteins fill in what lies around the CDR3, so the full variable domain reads SQTIHQWPATLVQPVGSPLSLECTVEGTSNPNLYWYRQAAGRGLQLLFYSVGIGQISSEVPQNLSASRPQDRQFILSSKKLLLSDSGFYLCAWSVGLNQPQHFGDGTRLSIL.